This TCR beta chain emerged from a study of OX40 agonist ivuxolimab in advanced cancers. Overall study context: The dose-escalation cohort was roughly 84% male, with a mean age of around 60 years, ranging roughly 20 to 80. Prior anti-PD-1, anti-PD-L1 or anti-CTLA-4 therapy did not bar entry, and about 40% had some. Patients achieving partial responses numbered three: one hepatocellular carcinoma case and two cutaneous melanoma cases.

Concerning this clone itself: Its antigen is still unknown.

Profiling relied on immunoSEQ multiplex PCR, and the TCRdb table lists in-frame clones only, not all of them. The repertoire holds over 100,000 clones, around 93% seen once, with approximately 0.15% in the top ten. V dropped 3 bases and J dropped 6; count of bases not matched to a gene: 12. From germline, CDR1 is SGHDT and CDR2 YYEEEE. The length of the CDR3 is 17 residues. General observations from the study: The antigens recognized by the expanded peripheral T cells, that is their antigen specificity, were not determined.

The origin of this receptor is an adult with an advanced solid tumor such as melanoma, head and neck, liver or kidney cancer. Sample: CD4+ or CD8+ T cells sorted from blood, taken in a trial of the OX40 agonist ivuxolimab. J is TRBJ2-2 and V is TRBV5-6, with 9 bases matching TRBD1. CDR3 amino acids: CASSSLGDRGFAGELFF. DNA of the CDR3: TGTGCCAGCAGCTCCCTAGGCGACAGGGGGTTCGCCGGGGAGCTGTTTTTT.